The 20 T cell receptor beta chains below were found in one sample sequenced in a study of shared clonotypes between healthy human individuals. Assay used: immunoSEQ multiplex PCR; TCRdb lists only in-frame clones, some missing. The profile covers fewer than 1.6 million clones, with about 98.5% appearing a single time and 0.36% taken by the ten largest. The sequencing input was naive CD4+ T cells sorted from blood. Subset denoted: CD45RA+ positively selected. The receptors come from a man aged 25 to 45 in good health.

The V call is TRBV10-3, the J call TRBJ2-3; D gene ambiguous. V dropped 0 bases and J dropped 2 bases, with 6 bases sitting between them. Germline V gene lookup returns CDR1 ENHRY and CDR2 SYGVKD. The CDR3 consists of 14 residues. DNA of the CDR3: TGTGCCATCAGTGAGTCGGACCTCACAGATACGCAGTATTTT. Translated, it gives CAISESDLTDTQYF.

This clone has only one observation. The V gene is TRBV9, the J gene TRBJ2-7; 9 nucleotides agree with TRBD2. In germline, CDR1 is SGDLS, CDR2 YYNGEE. This CDR3 has 14 amino acids. Trimming cost V 4 bases and J 2 bases; bases outside gene matches: 4. As DNA, the CDR3 is TGTGCCAGCAGCCTTAGCGGGAGTACCTACGAGCAGTACTTC. It encodes CASSLSGSTYEQYF.

The chain carries TRBV10-2 and TRBJ2-1, with unresolved D. The V end lost 2 bases, the J end lost 4 bases, and 9 bases lay between the germline ends. Germline assignment: CDR1 WSHSY and CDR2 SAAADI. The CDR3 runs to 14 residues. Written as DNA, the CDR3 is TGCGCCAGCAGTGAGAAAGTTTTTTACAATGAGCAGTTCTTC. Its protein product is CASSEKVFYNEQFF.

The V gene is TRBV6-5, the J gene TRBJ2-1; a weak D match, TRBD2 (6 bases). The CDR3 has 11 residues. Trimming pared 5 bases from V and 14 bases from J, leaving 13 bases between. CDR1 is MNHEY, CDR2 SVGAGI, per germline. CDR3 amino acids: CASSPTGGKFF. CDR3 DNA sequence: TGTGCCAGCAGTCCCACTGGGGGGAAGTTCTTC.

The chain carries TRBV4-1 and TRBJ2-4; 10 bases align to TRBD2. Germline V gene lookup returns CDR1 MGHRA and CDR2 YSYEKL. With V trimmed by 2 bases and J by 9 bases, 13 bases remained unmatched. The CDR3 covers 17 residues. The CDR3 spells CASSQPPGTSANSIQYF. In nucleotides, the CDR3 is TGCGCCAGCAGCCAACCGCCCGGGACTAGCGCCAACAGCATTCAGTACTTC.

The V and J genes are TRBV7-3 and TRBJ2-2; D unclear. Germline CDR1 and CDR2: SGHTA and FQGTGA. The CDR3 has 12 residues. V was shortened by 1 base and J by 8 bases, with 5 bases between the two germline ends. The CDR3 sequence: CASSLNMGELFF. The CDR3 DNA sequence: TGTGCCAGCAGCTTAAATATGGGGGAGCTGTTTTTT.

This clone was seen a single time. The chain combines TRBV28 with TRBJ1-5; D unresolved. V lost 6 bases and J lost 3, with 12 bases in between. Germline CDR1 and CDR2: MDHEN and SYDVKM. CDR3 length: 14 residues. CDR3 loop: CASSHFSHNQPQHF. CDR3 bases: TGTGCCAGCAGCCACTTTTCCCACAATCAGCCCCAGCATTTT.

The chain employs TRBV7-9 and TRBJ2-2, with D uncertain. The germline CDR1 and CDR2 sequences are SEHNR and FQNEAQ (reference sequence). The CDR3 totals 13 residues. V was shortened by 3 bases and J by 6 bases, with 8 bases between the two germline ends. The CDR3 region has the DNA TGTGCCAGCAGCTTGTTCCTACCCGGGGAGCTGTTTTTT. Amino acids: CASSLFLPGELFF.

This chain joins TRBV19 and TRBJ2-7; D uncertain. Trimming took 5 bases from V and 5 from J, leaving 13 bases between them. Germline CDR1 LNHDA, CDR2 SQIVND (reference sequence). The CDR3 length is 13 residues. The CDR3 spells CASSPAPMDEQYF. In nucleotides, the CDR3 is TGTGCCAGTAGTCCGGCCCCCATGGACGAGCAGTACTTC.

The chain recombines TRBV6-4 with TRBJ2-7, with 14 positions matching TRBD2. There are 14 residues in the CDR3. V shed 9 bases and J 3 bases; nucleotides not matched to a gene: 4. The germline V gene encodes CDR1 MRHNA and CDR2 SNTAGT. The CDR3 coding sequence is TGTGCCAGAAGCGGGACTAGCGGGAGCTACGAGCAGTACTTC. Protein: CARSGTSGSYEQYF.

CDR3 sequence: CAISEGTYYEQYF. For the CDR3, the DNA is TGTGCCATCAGTGAGGGCACTTACTACGAGCAGTACTTC. The chain joins TRBV10-3 to TRBJ2-7; D is uncertain. Germline V gene sequence: CDR1 ENHRY, CDR2 SYGVKD. V was trimmed by 2 bases and J by 3 bases, leaving 8 bases between them. The CDR3 loop spans 13 amino acids.

This chain joins TRBV18 and TRBJ2-7, with D tentatively TRBD1 (6 bases). CDR3 length: 15 residues. Germline V lookup: CDR1 KGHSH, CDR2 LQKENI. Deletions cut 1 base from V and 3 bases from J, with 13 bases between. The CDR3 nucleotides are TGTGCCAGCTCACCACGGACGGGACATAACTACGAGCAGTACTTC. It yields the protein CASSPRTGHNYEQYF. Drawing the rest from reference TRBV18 and TRBJ2-7, the complete variable domain is NAGVMQNPRHLVRRRGQEARLRCSPMKGHSHVYWYRQLPEEGLKFMVYLQKENIIDESGMPKERFSAEFPKEGPSILRIQQVVRGDSAAYFCASSPRTGHNYEQYFGPGTRLTVT.

V is TRBV2 and J is TRBJ2-1; D is unclear. The length of the CDR3 is 13 residues. Trimming stripped 2 bases from V and 5 bases from J, with 7 bases between. The germline V gene encodes CDR1 SNHLY and CDR2 FYNNEI. CDR3 sequence reads: CASSESGNNEQFF. The CDR3 DNA sequence: TGTGCCAGCAGTGAATCGGGTAACAATGAGCAGTTCTTC.

The chain recombines TRBV9 with TRBJ2-3; D remains ambiguous. CDR1 and CDR2 from the germline V gene are SGDLS and YYNGEE. This CDR3 region has 12 residues. V lost 4 bases and J lost 4, with 7 bases in between. CDR3 nucleotide sequence: TGTGCCAGCAGCCCAGCCCCAGATACGCAGTATTTT. Protein sequence: CASSPAPDTQYF.

Note on this clone: The sample carries other DNA sequences with the same CDR3. The V call is TRBV2, the J call TRBJ2-2, with D perhaps assigned TRBD1 or TRBD2 (5 bases each). This CDR3 contains 14 residues. V was trimmed by 6 bases and J by 0 bases, leaving 8 bases between them. CDR1 is SNHLY and CDR2 is FYNNEI in the germline V gene. CDR3 DNA sequence: TGTGCCAGCAGAGGGACGTCGAACACCGGGGAGCTGTTTTTT. Its translation: CASRGTSNTGELFF.

The chain employs TRBV29-1 and TRBJ2-1, with 7 bases matching TRBD2. Germline trimming cut 1 base from V and 2 bases from J; bases unmatched to any gene: 11. Looked up from germline, CDR1 is SQVTM and CDR2 is ANQGSEA. This CDR3 has 17 amino acids. In nucleotides, the CDR3 is TGCAGCGTTGAAGTGGCCTTTGCGGGAGTTACCTACAATGAGCAGTTCTTC. Its translation is CSVEVAFAGVTYNEQFF.

The gene calls are TRBV7-3 and TRBJ2-2; 8 bases match TRBD2. Trimming at V came to 4 bases and at J to 6 bases, leaving 1 base not matched to a gene. Germline V lookup: CDR1 SGHTA, CDR2 FQGTGA. The CDR3 sequence is 13 residues long. This CDR3 is CASSSTSAGELFF. The DNA for the CDR3 is TGTGCCAGCAGCTCGACTAGCGCCGGGGAGCTGTTTTTT.

As to this clone: The same CDR3 arises from other DNA sequences in this sample as well. The chain combines TRBV9 with TRBJ2-1; 14 bases line up with TRBD2. V trimming: 2 bases; J trimming: 2 bases; junction bases outside the gene matches: 0. Germline values: CDR1 SGDLS, CDR2 YYNGEE. This CDR3 has 16 amino acids. Here the CDR3 reads CASSVGLAGAYNEQFF. CDR3 coding DNA: TGTGCCAGCAGCGTGGGACTAGCGGGGGCCTACAATGAGCAGTTCTTC.

In nucleotides, the CDR3 is TGTGCCAGCTCACCCCGCCGGACAGGGAGCGTCGATGAGCAGTTCTTC. Protein: CASSPRRTGSVDEQFF. This chain links TRBV18 with TRBJ2-1; 8 nucleotides match TRBD1. Trimming removed 3 bases from V and 8 bases from J; junction bases left unmatched: 12. The germline gives CDR1 KGHSH, CDR2 LQKENI. This CDR3 comprises 16 residues.

The CDR3 sequence: CASSGRVGTDTQYF. DNA of the CDR3: TGCGCCAGCAGCGGCAGGGTTGGCACAGATACGCAGTATTTT. The chain has TRBV5-1 and TRBJ2-3, with D possibly matching TRBD1 (5 bases). Germline V gene sequence: CDR1 SGHRS, CDR2 YFSETQ. CDR3 length: 14 residues. V was clipped by 4 bases and J by 1 base, with 10 bases between them.